What follows is one T cell receptor (beta chain) and its context. The table came from immunoSEQ multiplex PCR; TCRdb's copy has only in-frame clones and leaves some out. The sample records more than 350,000 clones, around 87% being singletons. The data belong to a study of blood T cell repertoires in COVID-19. About the study: Nucleic acid was either cDNA or gDNA, and it came from T cells, B-cell-depleted T cells, or PBMCs.

V was clipped by 6 bases and J by 7 bases; unmatched bases: 1. CDR3 length: 11 amino acids. Germline V lookup: CDR1 LNHDA, CDR2 SQIVND (reference sequence). V and J are TRBV19 and TRBJ1-2; TRBD1 aligns across 8 bases. The sample consisted of PBMCs or T cells enriched from blood (not recorded which). The TCR was taken from a young man who had recovered from COVID-19. This CDR3 is CASRDRVGYTF. The DNA of the CDR3 is TGTGCCAGTAGGGACAGGGTTGGCTACACCTTC.